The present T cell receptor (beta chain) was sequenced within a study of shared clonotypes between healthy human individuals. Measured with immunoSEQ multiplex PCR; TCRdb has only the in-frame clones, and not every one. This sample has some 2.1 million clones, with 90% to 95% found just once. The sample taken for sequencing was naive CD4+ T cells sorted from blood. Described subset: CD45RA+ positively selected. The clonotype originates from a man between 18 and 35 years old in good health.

The CDR3 DNA is TGCGCCAGCAGCTCTCGGACAGGGCCCCAAGAGACCCAGTACTTC. It encodes CASSSRTGPQETQYF. This chain links TRBV5-1 with TRBJ2-5, with 8 bases fitting TRBD1. The CDR3 length is 15 residues. With V trimmed by 3 bases and J by 1 base, 5 bases remained unmatched. Germline assignment: CDR1 SGHRS and CDR2 YFSETQ.